The 23 T cell receptor beta chains given below trace back to one sample, sequenced in a study of human T cells and chemical hapten exposure. Time point noted: patch test 3, about 24 weeks after DPC sensitization. Treatment given: therapeutic diphenylcyclopropenone sensitization with weekly scalp DPC. TCRdb reprocessed the RACE reads with MiXCR, giving one entry per CDR3 protein. The sample has approximately 90,000 distinct CDR3 sequences, roughly 27% seen once. Sequencing was performed on whole blood, taken in connection with sensitization to the hapten diphenylcyclopropenone (DPC). These receptors were taken from a man aged 35 to 55 with alopecia areata. Some clones in this sample may be carry-over from other donors' samples.

The V gene is TRBV28, the J gene TRBJ2-7, with no clear D. The CDR3 loop spans 13 amino acids. Germline V lookup: CDR1 MDHEN, CDR2 SYDVKM. Between the trimmed V and J ends, which lost 8 bases and 0 bases, there was a span of 11 bases. In DNA, the CDR3 is TGTGCCAGCTCAGGTCTTAGCTCCTACGAGCAGTACTTC. This translates into CASSGLSSYEQYF.

The chain uses TRBV7-8 and TRBJ2-1; TRBD2 is a possible D gene (5 bases). Trimming removed 7 bases from V and 8 bases from J, with 24 bases in between. There are 16 residues in the CDR3. Germline lookup yields CDR1 SGHVS and CDR2 FQNEAQ. The CDR3 is CASIEGFLTEGHEQFF. The CDR3 region has the DNA TGTGCCAGCATCGAAGGCTTTCTTACAGAGGGTCATGAGCAGTTCTTC.

This chain joins TRBV2 and TRBJ2-2, with 11 nucleotides matching TRBD1. This CDR3 is 15 amino acids long. The V gene's germline CDR1 is SNHLY and CDR2 FYNNEI. With 7 bases clipped from V and 2 bases from J, the junction kept 3 bases outside the gene matches. DNA for the CDR3: TGTGCCAGCAAAGGACAGGGGGCCAACACCGGGGAGCTGTTTTTT. It encodes CASKGQGANTGELFF.

Only a few counts were recorded for this clonotype. J is TRBJ2-2 and V is TRBV6-5; D gene uncertain. Between the trimmed V and J ends, which lost 3 bases and 0 bases, there was a span of 8 bases. CDR3 length: 15 amino acids. Germline values: CDR1 MNHEY, CDR2 SVGAGI. The CDR3, as DNA: TGTGCCAGCAGTTATGGCCAGGCGAACACCGGGGAGCTGTTTTTT. Translating gives CASSYGQANTGELFF.

The sample holds a few counts of this clonotype. The chain has TRBV7-2 and TRBJ2-1; D is unresolved. This CDR3 contains 13 residues. Germline V gives CDR1 SGHTA, CDR2 FQGNSA. Trimming removed 5 bases from V and 6 bases from J, with 11 bases in between. As DNA, the CDR3 is TGTGCCAGCAGCCCCGGCCACGGCAATGAGCAGTTCTTC. This sequence encodes CASSPGHGNEQFF.

V gene TRBV27 combines with J gene TRBJ1-5; D call uncertain. This CDR3 is 15 amino acids long. From germline, CDR1 is MNHEY and CDR2 SMNVEV (reference sequence). Trimming pared 5 bases from V and 3 bases from J, leaving 14 bases between. The CDR3 DNA reads TGTGCCAGCAGTCCCCAACGAGGAGCCAATCAGCCCCAGCATTTT. This codes for CASSPQRGANQPQHF.

This clonotype was seen more than once but under ten times. V gene TRBV12-3 or TRBV12-4 combines with J gene TRBJ2-3; the D is unclear. CDR3 length: 15 residues. Trimming removed 3 bases at V and 0 bases at J, with 10 bases between. The CDR3 region has the DNA TGTGCCAGCAGTTTGATGACACCGAGCACAGATACGCAGTATTTT. Translating it yields CASSLMTPSTDTQYF.

The chain couples TRBV30 to TRBJ2-7; D perhaps matches TRBD2 (7 bases). The CDR3 is made up of 14 amino acids. The V gene's germline CDR1 is GTSNPN and CDR2 SVGIG (reference sequence). Trimming cost V 2 bases and J 7 bases, with 18 bases left between them. Here the CDR3 DNA reads TGTGCCTGGAGTCACCGGGGGGTCAGGGGAGAGCAGTACTTC. It specifies CAWSHRGVRGEQYF.

This clonotype was seen more than once but under ten times. This sequence joins TRBV5-1 and TRBJ2-4; D might be TRBD1 (6 bases). The CDR3 loop spans 16 amino acids. Germline values: CDR1 SGHRS, CDR2 YFSETQ. Trimming shortened V by 4 bases and J by 1 base, and 15 bases separated the two germline ends. CDR3 DNA sequence: TGCGCCAGCAGCGCCGGACAGCTGGGGGCCAAAAACATTCAGTACTTC. This encodes CASSAGQLGAKNIQYF.

This clonotype was seen a few times. The chain employs TRBV4-1 and TRBJ2-3; 7 bases are shared with TRBD2. There are 14 residues in the CDR3. Per germline, CDR1 MGHRA and CDR2 YSYEKL. With 2 bases clipped from V and 5 bases from J, the junction kept 4 bases outside the gene matches. CDR3 loop: CASSQREVGDTQYF. CDR3 coding DNA: TGCGCCAGCAGCCAACGGGAGGTAGGAGATACGCAGTATTTT.

This chain connects TRBV12-3 or TRBV12-4 to TRBJ1-5; 7 nucleotides match TRBD1. The trim removed 5 bases at V and 0 bases at J, leaving 4 bases unmatched. The CDR3 runs to 15 residues. The CDR3 nucleotides read TGTGCCAGCAGTACGACAGGGCTTAGCAATCAGCCCCAGCATTTT. This codes for CASSTTGLSNQPQHF.

There are a few counts of this clonotype. The chain couples TRBV3-1 to TRBJ1-5; 7 bases are shared with TRBD1. V lost 3 bases and J lost 1; bases outside the gene matches: 3. The CDR3 length is 15 residues. Germline V gene lookup returns CDR1 LGHDT and CDR2 YNNKEL (reference sequence). This CDR3 reads CASSQRQGSNQPQHF. Written as DNA, the CDR3 is TGTGCCAGCAGCCAGAGACAGGGCAGCAATCAGCCCCAGCATTTT. The complete variable domain, with remaining parts taken from reference TRBV3-1 and TRBJ1-5, reads DTAVSQTPKYLVTQMGNDKSIKCEQNLGHDTMYWYKQDSKKFLKIMFSYNNKELIINETVPNRFSPKSPDKAHLNLHINSLELGDSAVYFCASSQRQGSNQPQHFGDGTRLSIL.

V usage is TRBV5-1 and J usage is TRBJ2-1; D might be TRBD1 or TRBD2, each matching 5 bases. The CDR3 runs 15 residues. Germline V gives CDR1 SGHRS, CDR2 YFSETQ. The V end lost 3 bases, the J end lost 6 bases, and 16 bases lay between the germline ends. CDR3 DNA sequence: TGCGCCAGCAGCTCCGGGACCAACGGGGCCAATGAGCAGTTCTTC. It yields the protein CASSSGTNGANEQFF. The full variable domain, rest sourced from reference TRBV5-1 and TRBJ2-1, is KAGVTQTPRYLIKTRGQQVTLSCSPISGHRSVSWYQQTPGQGLQFLFEYFSETQRNKGNFPGRFSGRQFSNSRSEMNVSTLELGDSALYLCASSSGTNGANEQFFGPGTRLTVL.

The V gene is TRBV24-1, the J gene TRBJ2-5; maybe TRBD1 (7 bases). This CDR3 comprises 15 residues. Germline CDR1 KGHDR, CDR2 SFDVKD. Trimming left V 4 bases short and J 4 bases short, with 15 bases between. CDR3 DNA: TGTGCCACCAGTGACTCAGGGGGGTTAACAGAGACCCAGTACTTC. Translating gives CATSDSGGLTETQYF.

This clonotype was counted between two and nine times. The rearrangement links TRBV2 to TRBJ1-1, with 8 bases fitting TRBD1. CDR3 length: 16 residues. Germline CDR1 SNHLY, CDR2 FYNNEI. V shed 5 bases and J 4 bases; nucleotides not matched to a gene: 12. CDR3 sequence (DNA): TGTGCCAGCAGTCCTGACAGGGGCTGGAAAGGCACTGAAGCTTTCTTT. Residues: CASSPDRGWKGTEAFF.

This clonotype has more than one count but fewer than ten. This chain uses TRBV20-1 with TRBJ2-5; 10 nucleotides match TRBD2. The CDR3 is 13 amino acids. With 4 bases clipped from V and 4 bases from J, the junction kept 3 bases outside the gene matches. The germline V gene has CDR1 DFQATT and CDR2 SNEGSKA (reference sequence). As DNA, the CDR3 is TGCAGTGCTATAGCGGGAGGCAGAGAGACCCAGTACTTC. This codes for CSAIAGGRETQYF.

A single count supports this clonotype. This chain links TRBV6-5 with TRBJ2-5; 8 bases map to TRBD1. Germline CDR1 reads MNHEY; CDR2 reads SVGAGI. Trimming took 2 bases from V and 10 from J; bases not matched to a gene: 12. The CDR3 extends over 15 amino acids. This CDR3 is CASSYGGTGLLDQYF. The CDR3 coding sequence is TGTGCCAGCAGTTACGGCGGGACAGGACTTTTAGACCAGTACTTC.

A few counts support this clonotype. The chain joins TRBV7-2 to TRBJ2-7; 8 bases map to TRBD1. The CDR3 runs to 15 residues. Germline lookup yields CDR1 SGHTA and CDR2 FQGNSA. V gave up 2 bases and J gave up 2 bases; unmatched junction bases: 5. CDR3 nucleotide sequence: TGTGCCAGCAGCTTATTCCCGACAGGGGCCTACGAGCAGTACTTC. It codes for CASSLFPTGAYEQYF.

This clonotype occurred a few times. The chain is built from TRBV7-7 and TRBJ2-7; D possibly corresponds to TRBD2 (5 bases). This CDR3 spans 15 amino acids. The V end lost 2 bases, the J end lost 0 bases, and 11 bases lay between the germline ends. Germline values: CDR1 SSHAT, CDR2 FNYEAQ (reference sequence). CDR3: CASSLFLGDSYEQYF. CDR3 DNA: TGTGCCAGCAGCTTATTTCTCGGGGACTCCTACGAGCAGTACTTC.

Ten or more counts support this clonotype. The genes are TRBV20-1 and TRBJ2-1; 7 bases agree with TRBD1. V shed 3 bases, J shed 0 bases, and the junction held 2 bases outside the gene matches. This CDR3 is 14 amino acids long. Germline V gene lookup returns CDR1 DFQATT and CDR2 SNEGSKA (reference sequence). CDR3 DNA sequence: TGCAGTGCTAGGACAGGGAGCTCCTACAATGAGCAGTTCTTC. It codes for CSARTGSSYNEQFF.

This clonotype was found a few times. The chain recombines TRBV5-1 with TRBJ1-1, with D perhaps TRBD1 (5 bases). The CDR3 contains 12 residues. Between the trimmed V and J ends, which lost 5 bases and 10 bases, there was a span of 15 bases. Germline CDR1 reads SGHRS; CDR2 reads YFSETQ. The CDR3, as DNA: TGCGCCAGCAGTTACGACAGTGCTCCAGCTTTCTTT. Protein sequence: CASSYDSAPAFF.

This clonotype was seen a few times. The chain has TRBV7-9 and TRBJ2-5; D possibly corresponds to TRBD1 (5 bases). Germline values: CDR1 SEHNR, CDR2 FQNEAQ (reference sequence). CDR3 length: 14 amino acids. The V and J ends lost 7 bases and 2 bases respectively, with 14 bases between them. This chain's CDR3 is CASTLLDRQETQYF. Written as DNA, the CDR3 is TGTGCCAGCACCCTCCTCGACAGACAAGAGACCCAGTACTTC.

This clonotype was observed a few times. The genes are TRBV28 and TRBJ1-1; TRBD1 is a possible D gene (5 bases). The germline gives CDR1 MDHEN, CDR2 SYDVKM. V was trimmed by 5 bases and J by 5 bases, leaving 15 bases between them. The CDR3 consists of 14 residues. CDR3 sequence: CASSPGTLTTEAFF. CDR3 sequence (DNA): TGTGCCAGCAGTCCAGGGACGTTGACTACTGAAGCTTTCTTT.